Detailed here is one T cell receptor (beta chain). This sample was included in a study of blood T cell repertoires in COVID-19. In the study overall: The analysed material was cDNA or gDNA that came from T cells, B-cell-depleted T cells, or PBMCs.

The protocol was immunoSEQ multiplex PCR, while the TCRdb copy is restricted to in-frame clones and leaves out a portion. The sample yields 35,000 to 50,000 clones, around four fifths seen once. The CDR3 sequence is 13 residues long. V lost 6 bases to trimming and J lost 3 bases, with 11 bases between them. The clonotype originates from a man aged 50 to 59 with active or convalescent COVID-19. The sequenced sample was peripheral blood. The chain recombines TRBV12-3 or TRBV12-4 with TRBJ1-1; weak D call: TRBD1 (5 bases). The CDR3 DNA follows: TGTGCCAGCAGCCGTACAGGTGACACTGAAGCTTTCTTT. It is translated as CASSRTGDTEAFF.